One sample yielded the 22 T cell receptor beta chains listed below, sequenced in a study of human versus mouse CDR3 diversity and MHC coevolution. Data came from immunoSEQ multiplex PCR; TCRdb stores just in-frame clones and leaves some out. This table holds around 59,000 clones, 85% to 95% found once. The sequencing input was naive CD4+ T cells from blood. Subset in this sample: CD45RO-negative CD62L-positive naive CD4 T cells. These receptors came from a person between 55 and 69 years old in good health.

V usage is TRBV2 and J usage is TRBJ1-4; no reliable D call. Germline loops: CDR1 SNHLY, CDR2 FYNNEI. V lost 5 bases, J lost 5 bases, and 18 bases lay in between. This CDR3 region has 16 residues. CDR3 bases: TGTGCCAGCAGTTTAAACCGACATCCCTCCAATGAAAAACTGTTTTTT. Its translation is CASSLNRHPSNEKLFF.

CDR3 amino acids: CASSPKRDRLGEQYF. Here the CDR3 DNA reads TGTGCCAGCAGTCCAAAACGGGACAGGTTGGGCGAGCAGTACTTC. This chain uses TRBV7-2 with TRBJ2-7; 8 positions match TRBD1. The CDR3 is made up of 15 amino acids. Germline V gives CDR1 SGHTA, CDR2 FQGNSA. V gave up 6 bases and J gave up 6 bases; unmatched junction bases: 13.

The rearrangement links TRBV11-2 to TRBJ1-3; 7 positions agree with TRBD1. Germline trimming cut 5 bases from V and 0 bases from J; bases unmatched to any gene: 7. The CDR3 contains 16 residues. Germline assignment: CDR1 SGHAT and CDR2 FQNNGV. This CDR3 is CASSRTGQSSGNTIYF. The DNA for the CDR3 is TGTGCCAGCAGCCGCACGGGACAGTCCTCTGGAAACACCATATATTTT.

This clone appeared once. The chain couples TRBV19 to TRBJ1-2; 9 bases fit TRBD1. The CDR3 runs to 16 residues. CDR1 LNHDA and CDR2 SQIVND come from the germline V gene (reference sequence). Trimming removed 8 bases from V and 2 bases from J; junction bases left unmatched: 12. This chain's CDR3 is CASYGGQGTQNYGYTF. CDR3 DNA: TGTGCCAGTTACGGGGGACAGGGCACCCAAAACTATGGCTACACCTTC.

This clone was counted a single time. The chain combines TRBV19 with TRBJ2-3, with 7 bases identical to TRBD2. CDR3 size: 19 residues. Germline V gives CDR1 LNHDA, CDR2 SQIVND (reference sequence). After removal of 1 base from V and 0 bases from J, the junction contained 13 bases not matched to a gene. CDR3 region: CASSIGPSGAQPSTDTQYF. The CDR3 DNA reads as TGTGCCAGTAGTATAGGTCCGAGCGGGGCCCAACCTAGCACAGATACGCAGTATTTT.

The chain employs TRBV27 and TRBJ2-5; TRBD1 aligns across 11 bases. The CDR3 spans 17 residues. Per germline, CDR1 MNHEY and CDR2 SMNVEV (reference sequence). Trimming at V came to 6 bases and at J to 5 bases, leaving 14 bases not matched to a gene. The CDR3 DNA is TGTGCCAGCAGCCTTTATGGGGGGACAGGGGGTCAGGAGACCCAGTACTTC. It codes for CASSLYGGTGGQETQYF.

This chain joins TRBV6-6 and TRBJ2-7, with D perhaps matching TRBD2 (7 bases). Germline CDR1 and CDR2: MNHNY and SVGAGI (reference sequence). The CDR3 consists of 14 residues. Trimming shortened V by 1 base and J by 6 bases, and 13 bases separated the two germline ends. Written as DNA, the CDR3 is TGTGCCAGCAGTTACTTTAGGGGGGGCTCCGAGCAGTACTTC. Translation: CASSYFRGGSEQYF.

V is TRBV5-1 and J is TRBJ2-3, with a tentative D call TRBD2 (6 bases). The germline V and J ends were trimmed by 6 bases and 2 bases, with 13 bases remaining between them. Germline V gene lookup returns CDR1 SGHRS and CDR2 YFSETQ. CDR3 length: 14 amino acids. CDR3 DNA: TGCGCCAGCACCCTAGGACTATCCACAGATACGCAGTATTTT. Translation: CASTLGLSTDTQYF.

CDR3 sequence reads: CASSTRTASTGRFENTEAFF. CDR3 coding DNA: TGTGCCAGCAGCACCCGAACGGCCTCGACAGGGAGGTTTGAGAACACTGAAGCTTTCTTT. The chain recombines TRBV21-1 with TRBJ1-1; the table's D call, TRBD1, has no DNA check behind it. TRBV21-1 is reported as a pseudogene. The CDR3 is 20 residues long.

The chain couples TRBV10-1 to TRBJ1-5; no definite D call. This CDR3 is built from 13 residues. The V gene lost 4 bases and the J gene lost 2 bases, with 6 bases spanning the gap. Looked up from germline, CDR1 is WNHNN and CDR2 is SYGVQD (reference sequence). The CDR3 sequence is CASSAQGNQPQHF. The CDR3 DNA reads TGCGCCAGCAGTGCCCAGGGCAATCAGCCCCAGCATTTT.

The chain has TRBV30 and TRBJ2-5, with 8 bases matching TRBD1. Germline loops: CDR1 GTSNPN, CDR2 SVGIG (reference sequence). The CDR3 length is 13 residues. Trimming at V came to 8 bases and at J to 7 bases, leaving 12 bases not matched to a gene. CDR3 DNA: TGTGCCGGAGGGGACAGGCTTGGGGGGACCCAGTACTTC. Its translation is CAGGDRLGGTQYF. Supplemented by reference TRBV30 and TRBJ2-5, the full variable domain reads SQTIHQWPATLVQPVGSPLSLECTVEGTSNPNLYWYRQAAGRGLQLLFYSVGIGQISSEVPQNLSASRPQDRQFILSSKKLLLSDSGFYLCAGGDRLGGTQYFGPGTRLLVL.

Only one count was recorded for this clone. V usage is TRBV29-1 and J usage is TRBJ1-4, with D unclear. The CDR3 extends over 14 amino acids. Trimming removed 1 base from V and 4 bases from J, with 10 bases in between. Germline CDR1 and CDR2: SQVTM and ANQGSEA. CDR3 DNA sequence: TGCAGCGTTGAAGCGGCAGGAGGTAATGAAAAACTGTTTTTT. Translation: CSVEAAGGNEKLFF.

This chain uses TRBV5-1 with TRBJ2-5; D perhaps matches TRBD2 (6 bases). The DNA end lines up better with TRBJ2-7; the J call may be wrong. CDR1 and CDR2 (germline): SGHRS, YFSETQ. The CDR3 loop spans 16 amino acids. CDR3 sequence reads: CASSPLSSVKGYEQYF. The DNA of the CDR3 is TGCGCCAGCAGCCCCCTTTCTAGCGTGAAGGGGTACGAGCAGTACTTC.

The genes are TRBV9 and TRBJ1-1; no definite D call. Trimming removed 4 bases at V and 7 bases at J, with 14 bases between. The germline V gene encodes CDR1 SGDLS and CDR2 YYNGEE. This CDR3 has 13 residues. DNA of the CDR3: TGTGCCAGCAGCTTCCAAGGTGGGAGTGAAGCTTTCTTT. Amino acid sequence: CASSFQGGSEAFF.

The chain couples TRBV18 to TRBJ1-1; D unclear. V was clipped by 3 bases and J by 3 bases, with 8 bases between them. Germline V gene sequence: CDR1 KGHSH, CDR2 LQKENI. The CDR3 runs 13 residues. In DNA, the CDR3 is TGTGCCAGCTCACCGATTCGGGACACTGAAGCTTTCTTT. Translated: CASSPIRDTEAFF.

The chain joins TRBV10-3 to TRBJ2-1, with TRBD2 identical over 9 bases. V was clipped by 5 bases and J by 8 bases; unmatched bases: 7. This CDR3 has 14 residues. Germline CDR1 reads ENHRY; CDR2 reads SYGVKD. The CDR3 bases are TGTGCCATCAGTCTAGCGGGAATAGGGGATGAGCAGTTCTTC. Its protein is CAISLAGIGDEQFF.

This chain joins TRBV18 and TRBJ1-5; 7 bases fit TRBD1. Trimming took 6 bases from V and 7 from J; bases not matched to a gene: 9. Per germline, CDR1 KGHSH and CDR2 LQKENI. The length of the CDR3 is 14 residues. CDR3 protein: CASSYGTDDQPQHF. The CDR3 coding sequence is TGTGCCAGCTCTTATGGGACAGACGACCAGCCCCAGCATTTT.

This chain connects TRBV18 to TRBJ2-7; D may be TRBD2 (5 bases). This CDR3 region has 15 residues. Per germline, CDR1 KGHSH and CDR2 LQKENI. The V end lost 1 base, the J end lost 2 bases, and 12 bases lay between the germline ends. The CDR3 DNA is TGTGCCAGCTCACCACGACGGGATTCGACCTACGAGCAGTACTTC. This sequence encodes CASSPRRDSTYEQYF.

This chain uses TRBV30 with TRBJ1-5; 11 bases line up with TRBD1. The CDR3 length is 15 residues. Germline V gives CDR1 GTSNPN, CDR2 SVGIG (reference sequence). Trimming cost V 8 bases and J 3 bases; bases outside gene matches: 9. CDR3 residues: CARYGTGGSNQPQHF. CDR3 DNA sequence: TGTGCCCGATACGGGACAGGGGGTTCCAATCAGCCCCAGCATTTT.

The chain joins TRBV7-8 to TRBJ2-1, with 10 bases lining up with TRBD2. This CDR3 is 17 amino acids long. Germline V gene lookup returns CDR1 SGHVS and CDR2 FQNEAQ. Trimming at V came to 5 bases and at J to 0 bases, leaving 7 bases not matched to a gene. The CDR3 DNA follows: TGTGCCAGCAGCCGAGGACTAGCGGAGCCCTCCTACAATGAGCAGTTCTTC. Translated, it gives CASSRGLAEPSYNEQFF.

The rearrangement links TRBV7-3 to TRBJ2-3, with D tentatively TRBD1 (5 bases). V was cut by 2 bases and J by 1 base, with 10 bases left in between. This CDR3 is 15 amino acids long. Germline assignment: CDR1 SGHTA and CDR2 FQGTGA. The DNA for the CDR3 is TGTGCCAGCAGCTTACAGGGTTCTCGCACAGATACGCAGTATTTT. It yields the protein CASSLQGSRTDTQYF.

The gene calls are TRBV6-6 and TRBJ2-7; maybe TRBD1 (6 bases). This CDR3 comprises 12 residues. Trimming removed 7 bases at V and 7 bases at J, with 14 bases between. CDR1 is MNHNY and CDR2 is SVGAGI in the germline V gene (reference sequence). The CDR3 spells CASTRQVEEQYF. Here the CDR3 DNA reads TGTGCCAGCACCCGACAGGTGGAGGAGCAGTACTTC.